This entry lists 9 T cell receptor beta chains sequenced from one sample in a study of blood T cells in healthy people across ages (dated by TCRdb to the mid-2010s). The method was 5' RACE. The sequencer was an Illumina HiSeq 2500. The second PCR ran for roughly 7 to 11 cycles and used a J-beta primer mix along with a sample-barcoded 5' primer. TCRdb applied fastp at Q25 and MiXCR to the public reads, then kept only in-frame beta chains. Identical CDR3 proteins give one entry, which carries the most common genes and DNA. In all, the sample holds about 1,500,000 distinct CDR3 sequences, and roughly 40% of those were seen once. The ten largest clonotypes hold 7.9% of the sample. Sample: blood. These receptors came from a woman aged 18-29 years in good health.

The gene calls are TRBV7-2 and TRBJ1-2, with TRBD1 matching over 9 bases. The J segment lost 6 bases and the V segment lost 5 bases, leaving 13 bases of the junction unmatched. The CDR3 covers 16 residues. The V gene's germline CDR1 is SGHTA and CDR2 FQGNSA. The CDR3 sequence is CASSLQGAQVPHGYTF. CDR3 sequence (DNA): TGTGCCAGCAGCCTACAGGGGGCGCAGGTCCCTCATGGCTACACCTTC.

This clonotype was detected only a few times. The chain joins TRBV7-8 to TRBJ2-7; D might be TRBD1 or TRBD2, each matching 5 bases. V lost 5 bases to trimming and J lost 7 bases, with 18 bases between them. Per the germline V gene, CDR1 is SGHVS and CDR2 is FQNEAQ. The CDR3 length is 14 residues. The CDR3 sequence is CASSPLGLAPEQYF. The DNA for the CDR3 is TGTGCCAGCAGCCCCCTGGGGCTAGCTCCAGAGCAGTACTTC.

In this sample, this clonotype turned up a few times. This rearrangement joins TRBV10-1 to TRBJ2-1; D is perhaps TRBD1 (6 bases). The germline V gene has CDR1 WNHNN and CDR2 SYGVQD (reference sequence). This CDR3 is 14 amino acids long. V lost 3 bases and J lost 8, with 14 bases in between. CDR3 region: CASSDAIRGDEQFF. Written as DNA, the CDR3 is TGCGCCAGCAGTGATGCTATCAGGGGTGATGAGCAGTTCTTC.

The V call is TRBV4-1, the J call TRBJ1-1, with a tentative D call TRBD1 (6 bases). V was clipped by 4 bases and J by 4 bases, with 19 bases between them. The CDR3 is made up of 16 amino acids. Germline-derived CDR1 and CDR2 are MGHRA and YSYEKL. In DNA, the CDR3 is TGCGCCAGCAGCCCGCCCGGCGGCAGGGGAGGCACTGAAGCTTTCTTT. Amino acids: CASSPPGGRGGTEAFF.

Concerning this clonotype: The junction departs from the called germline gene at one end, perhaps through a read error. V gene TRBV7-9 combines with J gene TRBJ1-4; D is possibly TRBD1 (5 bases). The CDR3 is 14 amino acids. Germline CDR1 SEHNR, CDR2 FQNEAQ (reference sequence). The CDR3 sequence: CASSRGTGSEELFF. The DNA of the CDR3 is TGTGCCAGCAGCCGGGGGACCGGGAGTGAAGAACTGTTTTTT.

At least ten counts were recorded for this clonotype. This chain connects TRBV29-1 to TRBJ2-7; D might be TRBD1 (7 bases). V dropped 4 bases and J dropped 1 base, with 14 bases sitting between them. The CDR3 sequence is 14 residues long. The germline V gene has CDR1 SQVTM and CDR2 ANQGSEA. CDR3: CSVAGGRTSYEQYF. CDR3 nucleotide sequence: TGCAGCGTTGCAGGGGGGAGGACATCCTACGAGCAGTACTTC.

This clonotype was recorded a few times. As DNA, the CDR3 is TGTGCCATCAGTCCGGACGGGGAGGACGAGCAGTACTTC. Translating gives CAISPDGEDEQYF. V and J are TRBV10-3 and TRBJ2-7, with a possible D match to TRBD2 (6 bases). Deletions cut 5 bases from V and 5 bases from J, with 13 bases between. Per germline, CDR1 ENHRY and CDR2 SYGVKD. The CDR3 runs to 13 residues.

The CDR3 DNA follows: TGCGCCAGCAGCCAAGGGACAGCGACCTACGAGCAGTACTTC. This encodes CASSQGTATYEQYF. The chain couples TRBV4-1 to TRBJ2-7, with D tentatively TRBD1 (6 bases). This CDR3 is built from 14 residues. V lost 1 base, J lost 2 bases, and 9 bases lay in between. Germline values: CDR1 MGHRA, CDR2 YSYEKL.

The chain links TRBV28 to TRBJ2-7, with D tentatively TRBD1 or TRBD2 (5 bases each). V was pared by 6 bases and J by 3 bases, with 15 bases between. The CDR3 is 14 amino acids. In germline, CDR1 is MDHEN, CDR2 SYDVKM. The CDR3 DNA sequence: TGTGCCAGCAGCCCCTTCGGGGCTTACTACGAGCAGTACTTC. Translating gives CASSPFGAYYEQYF.